This TCR beta chain originates from a study of T-cell memory formation after mild COVID-19. Whole-study results and caveats: Clones that got smaller from day 15 to 85 had even CD4/CD8, while clones growing later tipped toward CD4+.

With regard to this clonotype: Antigen: not known.

MiXCR, run by TCRdb on the 5' RACE reads, gives a single entry per CDR3 protein. The sample contains about half a million distinct CDR3 sequences, 18% of which appear only once. The V gene lost 0 bases and the J gene lost 2 bases, with 14 bases spanning the gap. Germline V CDR1 and CDR2: SEHNR, FQNEAQ (reference sequence). The CDR3 runs to 17 residues. The clonotype comes from an adult woman who had mild COVID-19 (a few samples of this study predate the infection). Cell type and time point are not known. What was sequenced was PBMCs or a T cell subset sorted from them (not recorded which). V gene TRBV7-9 combines with J gene TRBJ2-1; D is possibly TRBD2 (6 bases). The CDR3 nucleotides are TGTGCCAGCAGCTTAGCTTTCGGCGGGGCCACCTACAATGAGCAGTTCTTC. Its protein is CASSLAFGGATYNEQFF. Based on the CDR3 plus reference TRBV7-9 and TRBJ2-1, the full variable domain is DTGVSQNPRHKITKRGQNVTFRCDPISEHNRLYWYRQTLGQGPEFLTYFQNEAQLEKSRLLSDRFSAERPKGSFSTLEIQRTEQGDSAMYLCASSLAFGGATYNEQFFGPGTRLTVL.